These 28 T cell receptor beta chains were all obtained from the same sample, sequenced in a study of T cell clusters in autoimmune cytopenias (dated by TCRdb to about 2019). TCRdb records Illumina MiSeq as the sequencer. TRB rearrangements were amplified by multiplex PCR following a touch-down protocol, with the TRB-A and TRB-B primer pools mixed in one tube. TCRdb reprocessed the reads, so every CDR3 protein sequence counts as one entry and DNA is not shown. This sample's table lists approximately 12,000 distinct CDR3 sequences. Approximately 2.9% of the sample lies in the top ten. Each sample's TRB amplification started from around 230 ng of peripheral blood genomic DNA, which corresponds to around 36,000 genome equivalents. What was sequenced was peripheral blood. The receptors were sampled from a human donor with an autoimmune cytopenia or autoimmune hepatitis (not recorded which).

This clonotype is medium-sized by frequency. The chain recombines TRBV29-1 with TRBJ2-7; the TCRdb D gene call, TRBD1, has no DNA to confirm it. Germline CDR1 is SQVTM and CDR2 is ANQGSEA. This CDR3 contains 13 residues. CDR3 protein: CSVEVGGSYEQYF.

The rearrangement links TRBV6-5 to TRBJ1-1; the D call of TRBD1 rests on TCRdb alone, since no DNA is present to check it. This CDR3 is 15 amino acids long. The germline gives CDR1 MNHEY, CDR2 SVGAGI. CDR3 in amino acids: CASRSRTGGNTEAFF.

The rearrangement joins TRBV6-2 or TRBV6-3 to TRBJ2-1; TCRdb indicates TRBD2, and absent DNA this call remains unverified. Germline assignment: CDR1 MNHEY and CDR2 SVGEGT. This CDR3 has 14 amino acids. The chain's CDR3 is CASSSQGLVGEQFF.

CDR3 in amino acids: CASATGGRQPQHF. The chain carries TRBV30 and TRBJ1-5; TCRdb returns TRBD1, unconfirmable since there is no DNA. This CDR3 has 13 amino acids. Per germline, CDR1 GTSNPN and CDR2 SVGIG (reference sequence).

The J gene is TRBJ2-3, the V gene TRBV12-3 or TRBV12-4; TCRdb calls TRBD2, which cannot be checked without DNA. The CDR3 sequence is 19 residues long. CDR3 amino acids: CASSGLGTSGGAATDTQYF.

By frequency, this clonotype registers medium-sized. This chain joins TRBV19 and TRBJ2-3; TCRdb gives TRBD1 as the D gene, but with no DNA this cannot be confirmed. This CDR3 region has 17 residues. CDR1 and CDR2 (germline): LNHDA, SQIVND (reference sequence). CDR3 protein: CASSNPLTGPGGDTQYF.

The chain employs TRBV12-3 or TRBV12-4 and TRBJ2-1. The CDR3 extends over 11 amino acids. The CDR3 here is CASSIGDKQFF.

This chain links TRBV7-2 with TRBJ1-1. The CDR3 covers 12 residues. Looked up from germline, CDR1 is SGHTA and CDR2 is FQGNSA. The chain's CDR3 is CASSLASTEAFF.

This clonotype is labeled medium-sized (0.01 to 0.1%) based on frequency. The gene calls are TRBV19 and TRBJ1-4; TCRdb proposes TRBD1, but this gene call is untestable without DNA. The V gene's germline CDR1 is LNHDA and CDR2 SQIVND (reference sequence). This CDR3 is built from 14 residues. The CDR3 is CASRSDRGDEKLFF.

V gene TRBV19 combines with J gene TRBJ1-5; TCRdb's D call, TRBD1, is unchecked because there is no DNA. The CDR3 is 14 residues long. The germline V gene has CDR1 LNHDA and CDR2 SQIVND (reference sequence). Here the CDR3 reads CASTQNRVLQPQHF.

J is TRBJ2-5 and V is TRBV10-3. Germline CDR1 and CDR2: ENHRY and SYGVKD. The CDR3 contains 14 residues. This chain's CDR3 is CAISDGLGEETQYF.

The chain carries TRBV5-5 and TRBJ1-2; TCRdb indicates TRBD1, and absent DNA this call remains unverified. The CDR3 runs to 15 residues. Germline CDR1 is SGHKS and CDR2 is YYEKEE (reference sequence). The CDR3 region is CASSLSGQELYGYTF.

V gene TRBV6-2 or TRBV6-3 combines with J gene TRBJ1-5; TCRdb's assignment of TRBD1 cannot be checked, as there is no DNA. Germline-derived CDR1 and CDR2 are MNHEY and SVGEGT. This CDR3 is 15 amino acids long. This CDR3 is CASSLDSYSNQPQHF.

The chain is built from TRBV5-5 and TRBJ1-6. This CDR3 has 13 residues. Germline V gives CDR1 SGHKS, CDR2 YYEKEE (reference sequence). CDR3 protein: CASSLVSDLTLHF.

This clonotype is deemed medium-sized by its frequency. This chain joins TRBV6-2 or TRBV6-3 and TRBJ2-1; lacking DNA, the TRBD1 call made by TCRdb goes unchecked. The CDR3 totals 11 residues. Germline CDR1 reads MNHEY; CDR2 reads SVGEGT. The CDR3 reads CASSYLSEQFF.

This sequence joins TRBV18 and TRBJ2-1; TCRdb outputs TRBD2, but without DNA this stays unchecked. Germline lookup yields CDR1 KGHSH and CDR2 LQKENI. This CDR3 has 15 residues. The CDR3 loop reads CASSPSLAGVDEQFF.

This rearrangement joins TRBV27 to TRBJ2-2; there is no DNA to check the TCRdb D call of TRBD2. Germline CDR1 is MNHEY and CDR2 is SMNVEV (reference sequence). The CDR3 totals 16 residues. The CDR3 loop is CASIPLAGGPTGELFF.

V usage is TRBV19 and J usage is TRBJ2-4; TCRdb selects TRBD1, and the lack of DNA leaves this call unchecked. The germline gives CDR1 LNHDA, CDR2 SQIVND (reference sequence). This CDR3 is 16 amino acids long. CDR3 in amino acids: CATSRNGNSAKNIQYF.

The V call is TRBV6-2 or TRBV6-3, the J call TRBJ2-7. The V gene's germline CDR1 is MNHEY and CDR2 SVGEGT. The CDR3 runs to 13 residues. CDR3 sequence: CASSWSRLYEQYF.

This chain links TRBV10-3 with TRBJ2-5; with no DNA, the TCRdb D assignment of TRBD1 cannot be verified. The CDR3 is 16 amino acids. Germline-derived CDR1 and CDR2 are ENHRY and SYGVKD. The CDR3 loop reads CAISESGQGAKETQYF.

The chain is built from TRBV5-4 and TRBJ2-2; the TCRdb D gene call, TRBD1, has no DNA to confirm it. This CDR3 spans 16 amino acids. Germline loops: CDR1 SGHNT, CDR2 YYREEE (reference sequence). The CDR3 loop is CASRPRTGPNTGELFF.

This chain links TRBV6-2 or TRBV6-3 with TRBJ2-1; TCRdb selects TRBD2, and the lack of DNA leaves this call unchecked. CDR1 is MNHEY, CDR2 SVGEGT, per germline. The CDR3 contains 15 residues. Here the CDR3 reads CASRNSGGLYNEQFF.

According to its frequency, this clonotype is medium-sized. CDR3 in amino acids: CSALAGAGEQYF. The chain is built from TRBV29-1 and TRBJ2-7; with no DNA, the TCRdb D assignment of TRBD2 cannot be verified. CDR1 and CDR2 from the germline V gene are SQVTM and ANQGSEA. The CDR3 sequence is 12 residues long.

CDR3 sequence: CASRPGGSGRYNEQFF. The J gene is TRBJ2-1, the V gene TRBV6-5; TCRdb calls TRBD2, which cannot be checked without DNA. The CDR3 is made up of 16 amino acids. CDR1 MNHEY and CDR2 SVGAGI come from the germline V gene.

J is TRBJ1-2 and V is TRBV6-5; TCRdb names TRBD1, which stays unverified in the absence of DNA. CDR1 is MNHEY and CDR2 is SVGAGI in the germline V gene. The CDR3 has 17 residues. The CDR3 loop reads CASSYAAGVHWDYGYTF.

The J gene is TRBJ1-6, the V gene TRBV5-4. The length of the CDR3 is 15 residues. The germline gives CDR1 SGHNT, CDR2 YYREEE (reference sequence). This CDR3 reads CASSLYSGNNSPLHF. Drawing the rest from reference TRBV5-4 and TRBJ1-6, the complete variable domain is ETGVTQSPTHLIKTRGQQVTLRCSSQSGHNTVSWYQQALGQGPQFIFQYYREEENGRGNFPPRFSGLQFPNYSSELNVNALELDDSALYLCASSLYSGNNSPLHFGNGTRLTVT.

The chain recombines TRBV5-1 with TRBJ2-3. Germline V gives CDR1 SGHRS, CDR2 YFSETQ. The CDR3 consists of 13 residues. CDR3 sequence: CASSSLGSDTQYF.

The rearrangement uses TRBV5-4 and TRBJ2-3; the TRBD1 assignment by TCRdb is unverifiable without DNA. The germline V gene encodes CDR1 SGHNT and CDR2 YYREEE (reference sequence). CDR3 length: 16 amino acids. The CDR3: CASSSSGTGYSDTQYF.